This T cell receptor beta chain was documented in a study of T-cell reconstitution after alpha-beta-depleted transplantation in children. Study conclusions and caveats: T-cell counts and diversity were attributed mostly to newly produced T cells one year after transplant. Surviving recipient T cells and thymic progenitors produced the high day-60 TCRbeta diversity seen in some patients. By about two months after transplant, alpha-beta T cells reportedly arose from several hundred graft clones that had expanded.

A library of TCRbeta sequences, prepared with unique molecular identifiers, was generated. One entry per CDR3 protein results from TCRdb running MiXCR on the PCR reads. The sample has around 580,000 distinct CDR3 sequences, about 23% seen once; the top ten hold roughly 13%. V lost 6 bases to trimming and J lost 4 bases; unmatched junction nucleotides: 6. The CDR3 is 14 residues long. Germline V gene data show CDR1 as MNHEY and CDR2 as SVGAGI. To note about this clonotype: Its antigen is unidentified.

Sequencing used PBMCs, mostly from graft donor cells, obtained 360 days after TCRalphabeta/CD19-depleted stem cell transplant. This rearrangement joins TRBV6-5 to TRBJ2-7, with 10 bases that match TRBD1. The clonotype comes from a boy in the first two years of life who had a stem cell transplant for acute myeloid leukemia, so the T cells may come from the graft donor. The CDR3 coding sequence is TGTGCCAGCAGGTACCGGGACAGGGGATACGAGCAGTACTTC. Its protein is CASRYRDRGYEQYF.